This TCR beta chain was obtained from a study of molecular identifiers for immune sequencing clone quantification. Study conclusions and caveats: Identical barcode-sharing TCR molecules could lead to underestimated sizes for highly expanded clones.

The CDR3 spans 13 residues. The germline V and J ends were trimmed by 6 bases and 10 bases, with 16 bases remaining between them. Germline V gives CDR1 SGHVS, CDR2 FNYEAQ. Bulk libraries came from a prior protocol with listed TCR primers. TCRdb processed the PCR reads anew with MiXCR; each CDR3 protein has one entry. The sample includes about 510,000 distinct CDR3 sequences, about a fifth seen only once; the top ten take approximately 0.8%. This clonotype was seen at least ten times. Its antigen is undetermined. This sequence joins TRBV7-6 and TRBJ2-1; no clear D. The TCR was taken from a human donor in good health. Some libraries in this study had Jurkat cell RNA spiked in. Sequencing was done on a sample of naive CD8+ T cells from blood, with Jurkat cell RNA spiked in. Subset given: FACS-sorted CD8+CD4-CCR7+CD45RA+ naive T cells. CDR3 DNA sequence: TGTGCCAGCAGTCGTACCGGGCCCCAAGAGCAGTTCTTC. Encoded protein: CASSRTGPQEQFF. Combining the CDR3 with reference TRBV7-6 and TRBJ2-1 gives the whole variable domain GAGVSQSPRYKVTKRGQDVALRCDPISGHVSLYWYRQALGQGPEFLTYFNYEAQQDKSGLPNDRFSAERPEGSISTLTIQRTEQRDSAMYRCASSRTGPQEQFFGPGTRLTVL.